This TCR beta chain was recovered during a study of beta chain features in type 1 diabetes. Whole-study findings and limits: Researchers cautioned that cDNA sequencing could over-represent cells with high TCR expression. Researchers report that Type 1 diabetes patients had moderately but significantly shorter TCRB CDR3s across all four CD4+ subsets.

The sequenced template was cDNA made from the entire isolated RNA. TCRdb's table, derived via immunoSEQ multiplex PCR, lists solely in-frame clones and lacks some. This sample has hundreds of thousands of clones, with 13% found just once. This clone appeared a few times. Its antigen remains unidentified. Germline CDR1 and CDR2: LNHDA and SQIVND (reference sequence). V dropped 5 bases and J dropped 3 bases, with 16 bases sitting between them. This CDR3 contains 15 residues. The sequenced sample was naive CD4+ T cells from blood. V and J are TRBV19 and TRBJ1-1, with D possibly being TRBD1 (5 bases). This TCR came from a man aged 18 to 29 with type 1 diabetes. CDR3 nucleotides: TGTGCCAGTAGTCCCCGTACGGGGGTGGACACTGAAGCTTTCTTT. Amino acids: CASSPRTGVDTEAFF.